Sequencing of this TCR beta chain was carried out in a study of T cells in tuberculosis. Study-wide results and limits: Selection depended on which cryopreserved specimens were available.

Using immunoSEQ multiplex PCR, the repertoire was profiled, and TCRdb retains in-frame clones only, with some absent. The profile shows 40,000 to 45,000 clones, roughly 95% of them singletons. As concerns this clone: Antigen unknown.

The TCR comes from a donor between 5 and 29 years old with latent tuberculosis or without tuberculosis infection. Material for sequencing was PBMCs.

CDR3 loop: CASSLEGGGDTEAFF. The CDR3 DNA sequence: TGTGCCAGCAGCTTGGAAGGCGGGGGGGACACTGAAGCTTTCTTT. V usage is TRBV5-4 and J usage is TRBJ1-1, with a possible D match to TRBD1 (5 bases). The V gene lost 0 bases and the J gene lost 3 bases, with 12 bases spanning the gap. Per the germline V gene, CDR1 is SGHNT and CDR2 is YYREEE (reference sequence). CDR3 length: 15 residues.